This T cell receptor (beta chain) appears in the sequencing data of a study of radiotherapy plus CTLA-4 blockade in lung cancer. Whole-study context: Disease control was achieved by about 34% of patients, and objective responses by 18%. Study-level findings and limits: Tumor-origin TCR clones grew in blood after radiotherapy plus ipilimumab.

Profiled with immunoSEQ multiplex PCR; TCRdb holds only in-frame clones, not every one. The sample records under 65,000 clones, around 75% being singletons. Alongside CTLA-4 blockade with ipilimumab, patients with chemo-refractory metastatic non-small-cell lung cancer received focal radiation. Worth noting for this clone: Its antigen remains unidentified.

This sequence was found in a human donor with non-small cell lung cancer who had a complete response to radiotherapy plus ipilimumab. This material consisted of peripheral blood, taken from a patient treated with radiotherapy plus ipilimumab.

CDR3 DNA sequence: TGTGCCTGGAGTCCTCCAGGTTGGGAGCCCACTGAAGCTTTCTTT. This sequence encodes CAWSPPGWEPTEAFF. The chain joins TRBV30 to TRBJ1-1; D ambiguous. Germline V gives CDR1 GTSNPN, CDR2 SVGIG (reference sequence). There are 15 residues in the CDR3. Trimming took 2 bases from V and 4 from J, leaving 17 bases between them.